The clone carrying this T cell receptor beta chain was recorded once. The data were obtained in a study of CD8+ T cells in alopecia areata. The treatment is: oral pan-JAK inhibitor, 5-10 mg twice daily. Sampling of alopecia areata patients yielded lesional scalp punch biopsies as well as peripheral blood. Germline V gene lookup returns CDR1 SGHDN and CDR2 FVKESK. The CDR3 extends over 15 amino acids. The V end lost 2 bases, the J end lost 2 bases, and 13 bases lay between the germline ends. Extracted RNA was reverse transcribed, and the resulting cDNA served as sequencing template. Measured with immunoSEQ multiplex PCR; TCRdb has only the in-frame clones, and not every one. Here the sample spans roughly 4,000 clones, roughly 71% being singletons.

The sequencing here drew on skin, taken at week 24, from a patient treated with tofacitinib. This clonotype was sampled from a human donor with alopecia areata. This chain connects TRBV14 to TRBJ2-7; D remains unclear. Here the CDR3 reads CASSQPVSGAYEQYF. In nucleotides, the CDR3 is TGTGCCAGCAGCCAACCTGTCTCGGGTGCCTACGAGCAGTACTTC.